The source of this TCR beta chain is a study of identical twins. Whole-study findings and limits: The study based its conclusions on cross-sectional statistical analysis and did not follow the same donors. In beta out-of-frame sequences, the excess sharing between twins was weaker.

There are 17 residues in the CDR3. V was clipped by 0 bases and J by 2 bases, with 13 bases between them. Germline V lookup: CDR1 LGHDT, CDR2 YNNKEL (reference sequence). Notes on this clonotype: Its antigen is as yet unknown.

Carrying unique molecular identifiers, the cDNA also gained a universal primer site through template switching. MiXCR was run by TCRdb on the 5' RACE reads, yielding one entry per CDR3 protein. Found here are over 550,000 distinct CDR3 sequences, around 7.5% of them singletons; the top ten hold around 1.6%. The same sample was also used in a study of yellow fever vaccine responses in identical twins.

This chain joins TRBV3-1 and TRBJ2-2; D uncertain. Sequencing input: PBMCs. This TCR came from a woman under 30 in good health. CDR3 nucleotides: TGTGCCAGCAGCCAAGATCCGCGTGGCGCAAACACCGGGGAGCTGTTTTTT. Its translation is CASSQDPRGANTGELFF. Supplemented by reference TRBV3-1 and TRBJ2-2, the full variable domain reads DTAVSQTPKYLVTQMGNDKSIKCEQNLGHDTMYWYKQDSKKFLKIMFSYNNKELIINETVPNRFSPKSPDKAHLNLHINSLELGDSAVYFCASSQDPRGANTGELFFGEGSRLTVL.